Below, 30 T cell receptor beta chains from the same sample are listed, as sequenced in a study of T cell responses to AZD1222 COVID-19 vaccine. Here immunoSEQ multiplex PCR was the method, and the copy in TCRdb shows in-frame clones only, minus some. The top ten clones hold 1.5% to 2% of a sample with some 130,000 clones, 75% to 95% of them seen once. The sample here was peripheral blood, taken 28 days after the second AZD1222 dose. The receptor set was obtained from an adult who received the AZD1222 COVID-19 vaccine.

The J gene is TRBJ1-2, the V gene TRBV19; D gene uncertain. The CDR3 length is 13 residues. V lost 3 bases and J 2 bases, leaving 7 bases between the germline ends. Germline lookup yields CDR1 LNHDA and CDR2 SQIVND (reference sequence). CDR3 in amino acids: CASSINGNYGYTF. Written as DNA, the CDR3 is TGTGCCAGTAGTATTAACGGAAACTATGGCTACACCTTC.

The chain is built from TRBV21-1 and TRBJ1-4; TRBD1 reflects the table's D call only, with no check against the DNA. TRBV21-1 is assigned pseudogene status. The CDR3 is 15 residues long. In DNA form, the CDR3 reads TGTGCCAGCAGCAAAAGGGGATTGTGGATTGAAAAACTGTTTTTT. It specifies CASSKRGLWIEKLFF.

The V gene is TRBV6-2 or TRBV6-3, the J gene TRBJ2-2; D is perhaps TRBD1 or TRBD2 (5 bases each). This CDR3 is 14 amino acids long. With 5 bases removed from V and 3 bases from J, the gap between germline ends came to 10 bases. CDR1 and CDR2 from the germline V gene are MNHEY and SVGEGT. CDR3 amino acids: CASSRGGYTGELFF. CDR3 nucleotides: TGTGCCAGCAGTCGGGGCGGATACACCGGGGAGCTGTTTTTT.

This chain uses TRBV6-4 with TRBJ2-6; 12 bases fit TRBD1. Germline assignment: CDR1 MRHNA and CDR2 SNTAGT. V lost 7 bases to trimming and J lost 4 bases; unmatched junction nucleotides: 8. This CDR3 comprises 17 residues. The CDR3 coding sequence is TGTGCCAGCACCTCCGGGACAGGGGGCTCCGGGGCCAACGTCCTGACTTTC. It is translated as CASTSGTGGSGANVLTF.

The CDR3 bases are TGTGCCAGCAGTTTAGGCGGCTATCAGCCCCAGCATTTT. Its protein product is CASSLGGYQPQHF. The chain joins TRBV12-3 or TRBV12-4 to TRBJ1-5; no definite D call. Trimming pared 1 base from V and 5 bases from J, leaving 6 bases between. The CDR3 covers 13 residues.

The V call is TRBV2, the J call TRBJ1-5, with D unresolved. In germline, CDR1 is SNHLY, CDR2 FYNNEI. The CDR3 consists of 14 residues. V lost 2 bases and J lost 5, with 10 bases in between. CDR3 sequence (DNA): TGTGCCAGCAGTGAAATCGTCTCGGATCAGCCCCAGCATTTT. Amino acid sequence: CASSEIVSDQPQHF.

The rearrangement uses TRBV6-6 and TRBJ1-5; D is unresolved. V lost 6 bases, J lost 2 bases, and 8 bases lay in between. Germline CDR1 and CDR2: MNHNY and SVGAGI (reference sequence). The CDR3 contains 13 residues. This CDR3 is CASRYEGNQPQHF. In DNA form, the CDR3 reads TGTGCCAGCAGGTACGAGGGCAATCAGCCCCAGCATTTT.

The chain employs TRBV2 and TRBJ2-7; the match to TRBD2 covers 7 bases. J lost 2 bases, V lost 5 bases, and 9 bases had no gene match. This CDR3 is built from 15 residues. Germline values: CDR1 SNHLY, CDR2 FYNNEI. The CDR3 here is CASSPGLKTTYEQYF. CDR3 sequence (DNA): TGTGCCAGCAGTCCGGGACTAAAAACGACCTACGAGCAGTACTTC.

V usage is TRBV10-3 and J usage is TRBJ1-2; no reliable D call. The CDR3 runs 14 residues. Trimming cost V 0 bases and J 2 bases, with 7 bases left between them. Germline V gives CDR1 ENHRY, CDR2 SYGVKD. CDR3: CAISESTHNYGYTF. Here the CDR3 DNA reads TGTGCCATCAGTGAGTCAACACACAACTATGGCTACACCTTC.

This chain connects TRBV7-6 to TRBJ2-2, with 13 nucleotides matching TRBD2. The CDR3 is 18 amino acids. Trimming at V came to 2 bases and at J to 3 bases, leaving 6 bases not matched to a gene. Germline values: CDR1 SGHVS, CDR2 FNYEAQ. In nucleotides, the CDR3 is TGTGCCAGCAGCTTAACTAGCGGGGGGGCCCGAGACACCGGGGAGCTGTTTTTT. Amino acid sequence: CASSLTSGGARDTGELFF.

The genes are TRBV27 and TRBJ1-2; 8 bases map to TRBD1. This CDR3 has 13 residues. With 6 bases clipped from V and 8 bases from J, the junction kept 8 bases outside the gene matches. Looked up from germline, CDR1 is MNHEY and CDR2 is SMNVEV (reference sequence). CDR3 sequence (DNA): TGTGCCAGCAGATCTTGGACAGGGACAGGCTACACCTTC. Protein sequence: CASRSWTGTGYTF.

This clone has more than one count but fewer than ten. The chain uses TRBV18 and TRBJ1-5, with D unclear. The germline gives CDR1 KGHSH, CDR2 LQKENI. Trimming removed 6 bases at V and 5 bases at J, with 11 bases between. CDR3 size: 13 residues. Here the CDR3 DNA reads TGTGCCAGCTCCCTCACTCAGGATCAGCCCCAGCATTTT. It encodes CASSLTQDQPQHF.

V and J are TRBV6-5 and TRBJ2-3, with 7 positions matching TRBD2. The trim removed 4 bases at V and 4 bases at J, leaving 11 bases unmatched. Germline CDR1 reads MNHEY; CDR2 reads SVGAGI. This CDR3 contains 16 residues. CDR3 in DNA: TGTGCCAGCAGTTTAATTCAGCGGGGCGAGGCAGATACGCAGTATTTT. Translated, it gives CASSLIQRGEADTQYF.

Here the CDR3 reads CATSKGGARRNQPQHF. CDR3 DNA: TGTGCCACCAGTAAGGGCGGGGCAAGGCGCAATCAGCCCCAGCATTTT. The V and J genes are TRBV19 and TRBJ1-5; D may be TRBD1 (5 bases). V was clipped by 10 bases and J by 2 bases, with 21 bases between them. CDR1 is LNHDA, CDR2 SQIVND, per germline (reference sequence). The CDR3 contains 16 residues.

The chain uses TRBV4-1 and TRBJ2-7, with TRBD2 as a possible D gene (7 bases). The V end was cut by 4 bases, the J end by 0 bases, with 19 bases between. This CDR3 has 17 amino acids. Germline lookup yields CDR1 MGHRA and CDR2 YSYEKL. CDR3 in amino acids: CASSLLNGGPSSYEQYV. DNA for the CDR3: TGCGCCAGCAGCCTCTTGAACGGGGGGCCTAGCTCCTACGAGCAGTACGTC.

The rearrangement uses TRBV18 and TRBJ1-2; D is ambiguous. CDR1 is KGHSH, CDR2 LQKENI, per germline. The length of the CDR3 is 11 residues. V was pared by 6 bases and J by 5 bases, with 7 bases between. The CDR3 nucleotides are TGTGCCAGCTCCCGAGGGTATGGCTACACCTTC. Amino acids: CASSRGYGYTF. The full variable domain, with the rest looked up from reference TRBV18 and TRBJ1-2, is NAGVMQNPRHLVRRRGQEARLRCSPMKGHSHVYWYRQLPEEGLKFMVYLQKENIIDESGMPKERFSAEFPKEGPSILRIQQVVRGDSAAYFCASSRGYGYTFGSGTRLTVV.

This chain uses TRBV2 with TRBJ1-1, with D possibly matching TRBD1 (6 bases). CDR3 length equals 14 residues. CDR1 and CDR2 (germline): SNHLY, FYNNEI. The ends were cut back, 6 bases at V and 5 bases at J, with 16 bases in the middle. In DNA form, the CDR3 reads TGTGCCAGCAGCCCCGAGGGGGGCAGGACTGAAGCTTTCTTT. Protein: CASSPEGGRTEAFF.

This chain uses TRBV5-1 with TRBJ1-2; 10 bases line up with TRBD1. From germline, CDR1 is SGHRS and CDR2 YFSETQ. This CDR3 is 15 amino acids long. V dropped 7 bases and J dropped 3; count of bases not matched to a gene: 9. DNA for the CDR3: TGCGCCAGCGGAGGGACAGGGGTTGTTGACTATGGCTACACCTTC. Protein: CASGGTGVVDYGYTF. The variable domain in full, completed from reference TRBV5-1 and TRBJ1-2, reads KAGVTQTPRYLIKTRGQQVTLSCSPISGHRSVSWYQQTPGQGLQFLFEYFSETQRNKGNFPGRFSGRQFSNSRSEMNVSTLELGDSALYLCASGGTGVVDYGYTFGSGTRLTVV.

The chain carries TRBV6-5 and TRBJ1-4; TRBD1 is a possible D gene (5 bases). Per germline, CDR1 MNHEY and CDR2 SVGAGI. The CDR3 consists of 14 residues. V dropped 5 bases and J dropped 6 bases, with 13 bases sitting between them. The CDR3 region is CASSTAPRDEKLFF. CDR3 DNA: TGTGCCAGCAGTACAGCCCCCAGGGATGAAAAACTGTTTTTT.

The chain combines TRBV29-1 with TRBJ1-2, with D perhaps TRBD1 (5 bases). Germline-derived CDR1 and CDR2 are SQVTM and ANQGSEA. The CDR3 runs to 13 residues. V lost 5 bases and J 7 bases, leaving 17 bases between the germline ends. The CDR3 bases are TGCAGCGTTACCCCCCGGAGGGGTGGTGGCTACACCTTC. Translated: CSVTPRRGGGYTF.

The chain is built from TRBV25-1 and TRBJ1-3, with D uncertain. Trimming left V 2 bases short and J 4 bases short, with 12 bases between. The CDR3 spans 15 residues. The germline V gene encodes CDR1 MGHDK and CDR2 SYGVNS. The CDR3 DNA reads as TGTGCCAGCAGTGAAGCCCACCGGCCCGGAAACACCATATATTTT. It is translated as CASSEAHRPGNTIYF. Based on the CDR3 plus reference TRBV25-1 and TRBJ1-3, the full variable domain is EADIYQTPRYLVIGTGKKITLECSQTMGHDKMYWYQQDPGMELHLIHYSYGVNSTEKGDLSSESTVSRIRTEHFPLTLESARPSHTSQYLCASSEAHRPGNTIYFGEGSWLTVV.

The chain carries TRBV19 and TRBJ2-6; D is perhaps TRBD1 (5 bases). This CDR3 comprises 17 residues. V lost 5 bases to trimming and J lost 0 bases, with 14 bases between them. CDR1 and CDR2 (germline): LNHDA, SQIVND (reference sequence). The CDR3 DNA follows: TGTGCCAGTAGTGCGCCCACAGGCAACTCTGGGGCCAACGTCCTGACTTTC. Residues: CASSAPTGNSGANVLTF. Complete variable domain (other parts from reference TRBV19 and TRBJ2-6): DGGITQSPKYLFRKEGQNVTLSCEQNLNHDAMYWYRQDPGQGLRLIYYSQIVNDFQKGDIAEGYSVSREKKESFPLTVTSAQKNPTAFYLCASSAPTGNSGANVLTFGAGSRLTVL.

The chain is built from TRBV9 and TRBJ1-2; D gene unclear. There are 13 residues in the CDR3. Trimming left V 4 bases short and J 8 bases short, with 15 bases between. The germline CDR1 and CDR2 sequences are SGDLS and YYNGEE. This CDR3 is CASSLSGLRGYTF. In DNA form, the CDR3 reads TGTGCCAGCAGCCTGAGTGGGTTAAGGGGCTACACCTTC. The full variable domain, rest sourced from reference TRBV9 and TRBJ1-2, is DSGVTQTPKHLITATGQRVTLRCSPRSGDLSVYWYQQSLDQGLQFLIQYYNGEERAKGNILERFSAQQFPDLHSELNLSSLELGDSALYFCASSLSGLRGYTFGSGTRLTVV.

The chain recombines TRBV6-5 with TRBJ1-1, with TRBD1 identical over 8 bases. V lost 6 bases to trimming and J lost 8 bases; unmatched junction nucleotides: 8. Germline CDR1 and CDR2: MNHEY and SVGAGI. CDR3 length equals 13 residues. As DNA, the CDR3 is TGTGCCAGCAGCTCCGGACAGGGTCCAGAAGCTTTCTTT. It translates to CASSSGQGPEAFF.

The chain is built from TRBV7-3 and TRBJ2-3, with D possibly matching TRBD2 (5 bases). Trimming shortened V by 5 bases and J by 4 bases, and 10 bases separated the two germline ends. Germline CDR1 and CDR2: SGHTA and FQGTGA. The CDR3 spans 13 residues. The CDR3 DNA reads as TGTGCCAGCAGCCTGAGCGGCTCAGATACGCAGTATTTT. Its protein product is CASSLSGSDTQYF.

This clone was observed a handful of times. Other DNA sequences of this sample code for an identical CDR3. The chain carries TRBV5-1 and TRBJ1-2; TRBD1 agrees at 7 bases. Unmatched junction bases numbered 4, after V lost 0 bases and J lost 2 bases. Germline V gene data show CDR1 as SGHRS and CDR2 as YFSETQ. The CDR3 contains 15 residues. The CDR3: CASSLGVRGNYGYTF. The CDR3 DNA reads TGCGCCAGCAGCTTGGGGGTCAGGGGGAACTATGGCTACACCTTC. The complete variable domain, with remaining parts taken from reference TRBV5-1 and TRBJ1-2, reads KAGVTQTPRYLIKTRGQQVTLSCSPISGHRSVSWYQQTPGQGLQFLFEYFSETQRNKGNFPGRFSGRQFSNSRSEMNVSTLELGDSALYLCASSLGVRGNYGYTFGSGTRLTVV.

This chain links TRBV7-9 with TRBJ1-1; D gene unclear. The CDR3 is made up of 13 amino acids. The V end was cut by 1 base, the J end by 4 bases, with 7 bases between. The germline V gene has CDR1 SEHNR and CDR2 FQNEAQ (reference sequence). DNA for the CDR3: TGTGCCAGCAGCTTAGAATTCGGCACTGAAGCTTTCTTT. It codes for CASSLEFGTEAFF.

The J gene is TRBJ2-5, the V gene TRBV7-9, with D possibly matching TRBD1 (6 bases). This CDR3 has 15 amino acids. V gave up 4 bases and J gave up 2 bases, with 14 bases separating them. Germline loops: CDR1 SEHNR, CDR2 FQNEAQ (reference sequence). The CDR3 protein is CASSSSLTGQETQYF. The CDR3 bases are TGTGCCAGCAGCTCCTCCCTGACAGGACAAGAGACCCAGTACTTC. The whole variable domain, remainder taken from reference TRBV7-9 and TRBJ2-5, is DTGVSQNPRHKITKRGQNVTFRCDPISEHNRLYWYRQTLGQGPEFLTYFQNEAQLEKSRLLSDRFSAERPKGSFSTLEIQRTEQGDSAMYLCASSSSLTGQETQYFGPGTRLLVL.

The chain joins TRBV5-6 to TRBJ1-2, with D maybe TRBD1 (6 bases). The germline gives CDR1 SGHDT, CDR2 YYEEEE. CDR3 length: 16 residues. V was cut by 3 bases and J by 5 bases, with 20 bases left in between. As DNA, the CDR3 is TGTGCCAGCAGCTCATACAGGGAAGGGAGGGGATATGGCTACACCTTC. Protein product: CASSSYREGRGYGYTF.

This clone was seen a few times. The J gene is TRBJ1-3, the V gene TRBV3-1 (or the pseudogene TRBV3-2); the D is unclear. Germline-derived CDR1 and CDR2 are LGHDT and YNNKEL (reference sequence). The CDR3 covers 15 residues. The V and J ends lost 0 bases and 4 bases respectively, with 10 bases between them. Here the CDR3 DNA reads TGTGCCAGCAGCCAAGATCAGGTGGGCGGAAACACCATATATTTT. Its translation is CASSQDQVGGNTIYF.